Presented here are 16 T cell receptor beta chains from one specimen sequenced in a study of regulatory T cells in long-lasting Graves disease. Arm-PCR of CDR3 regions and iRepertoire HTBI primers were used to build TCR beta libraries. TCRdb redid the calling of the multiplex PCR reads with MiXCR, one entry per CDR3 protein. The sample records 350,000 to 450,000 distinct CDR3 sequences, 14% to 15% being singletons. Time point defined: newly diagnosed GD, antithyroid drugs for less than 3 months. PBMC RNA served as the TCR library source. These data are also associated with another study on T cells in Graves' hyperthyroidism and ophthalmopathy.

This specimen consisted of peripheral blood mononuclear cells (PBMCs), obtained at new diagnosis, from a patient treated with antithyroid drugs. The receptor set was obtained from a woman between 25 and 40 years old with Graves disease.

J is TRBJ2-3 and V is TRBV7-9; D is ambiguous. The CDR3 is made up of 13 amino acids. Trimming left V 7 bases short and J 3 bases short, with 11 bases between. CDR1 SEHNR and CDR2 FQNEAQ come from the germline V gene (reference sequence). Here the CDR3 DNA reads TGTGCCAGCATGGAAGATCGGACAGATACGCAGTATTTT. Protein sequence: CASMEDRTDTQYF.

In the case of this clonotype: Given a much more abundant clone one base away, this may be a read error. It is likely a read error, because the conserved phenylalanine at the end of the CDR3 is missing. The chain couples TRBV7-2 to TRBJ2-5; D might be TRBD2 (6 bases). The germline CDR1 and CDR2 sequences are SGHTA and FQGNSA. The CDR3 spans 15 residues. Trimming took 3 bases from V and 2 from J, leaving 13 bases between them. The CDR3 nucleotides read TGTGCCAGCAGCTTTAGCGGAACCACACAAGAGACCCAGTACTCC. Amino acid sequence: CASSFSGTTQETQYS.

This clonotype showed up many times. V is TRBV18 and J is TRBJ2-1; 9 bases match TRBD1. The germline V gene encodes CDR1 KGHSH and CDR2 LQKENI. Germline trimming cut 2 bases from V and 6 bases from J; bases unmatched to any gene: 5. The length of the CDR3 is 15 residues. The CDR3 spells CASSPSGQGINEQFF. The CDR3 DNA reads as TGTGCCAGCTCACCAAGTGGACAGGGGATCAATGAGCAGTTCTTC. Supplemented by reference TRBV18 and TRBJ2-1, the full variable domain reads NAGVMQNPRHLVRRRGQEARLRCSPMKGHSHVYWYRQLPEEGLKFMVYLQKENIIDESGMPKERFSAEFPKEGPSILRIQQVVRGDSAAYFCASSPSGQGINEQFFGPGTRLTVL.

This clonotype appeared many times. The J gene is TRBJ1-2, the V gene TRBV12-3 or TRBV12-4; TRBD1 is a possible D gene (5 bases). There are 13 residues in the CDR3. The V and J ends lost 6 bases and 4 bases respectively, with 12 bases between them. The CDR3 protein is CASRPKDSYGYTF. In DNA form, the CDR3 reads TGTGCCAGCAGACCCAAAGACAGCTATGGCTACACCTTC.

The sample holds many counts of this clonotype. The V and J genes are TRBV2 and TRBJ1-4; D is uncertain. This CDR3 has 15 amino acids. Trimming shortened V by 8 bases and J by 4 bases, and 17 bases separated the two germline ends. Looked up from germline, CDR1 is SNHLY and CDR2 is FYNNEI. The DNA of the CDR3 is TGTGCCAGCGAACCACCATCTGTCGGTAATGAAAAACTGTTTTTT. It is translated as CASEPPSVGNEKLFF. The full variable domain, rest sourced from reference TRBV2 and TRBJ1-4, is EPEVTQTPSHQVTQMGQEVILRCVPISNHLYFYWYRQILGQKVEFLVSFYNNEISEKSEIFDDQFSVERPDGSNFTLKIRSTKLEDSAMYFCASEPPSVGNEKLFFGSGTQLSVL.

This clonotype was recorded a few times. The J gene is TRBJ2-5, the V gene TRBV7-9, with 9 bases fitting TRBD2. Unmatched junction bases numbered 8, after V lost 1 base and J lost 2 bases. The germline V gene has CDR1 SEHNR and CDR2 FQNEAQ (reference sequence). The CDR3 has 17 amino acids. The CDR3 spells CASSLGSLAGAQETQYF. In DNA form, the CDR3 reads TGTGCCAGCAGCTTAGGATCTTTAGCGGGAGCACAAGAGACCCAGTACTTC.

In its sample, this clonotype was seen many times. The chain has TRBV11-3 and TRBJ2-1; D may match TRBD1 or TRBD2 (6 bases each). The CDR3 sequence is 17 residues long. The V and J ends lost 1 base and 8 bases respectively, with 21 bases between them. Germline loops: CDR1 SGHNT, CDR2 YENEEA. The DNA for the CDR3 is TGTGCCAGCAGCTTAGTTTTGGGGGGCATGTTGGGTCATGAGCAGTTCTTC. Its protein product is CASSLVLGGMLGHEQFF.

To note about this clonotype: A much larger clone differs from this one at a single base, so this may be a read error. The CDR3 coding sequence is TGCAGTGCTAGTGTTAGTCAGGGGGGGATCGGGCAGTACTTC. This translates into CSASVSQGGIGQYF. The chain uses TRBV20-1 and TRBJ2-7; D might be TRBD1 or TRBD2, each matching 7 bases. CDR3 length: 14 residues. Trimming removed 3 bases at V and 9 bases at J, with 21 bases between. Germline V CDR1 and CDR2: DFQATT, SNEGSKA (reference sequence).

This clonotype was recorded only once. The chain has TRBV19 and TRBJ2-7, with 9 positions matching TRBD1. Germline values: CDR1 LNHDA, CDR2 SQIVND (reference sequence). Losses at the gene ends were 7 bases for V and 3 bases for J; bases not matched to a gene: 13. The CDR3 is 16 residues long. This CDR3 is CASKILPGQGYYEQYF. The DNA for the CDR3 is TGTGCCAGTAAGATCCTCCCGGGACAGGGATACTACGAGCAGTACTTC.

This clonotype was seen a handful of times. V gene TRBV28 combines with J gene TRBJ2-2; D gene unclear. The V and J ends lost 6 bases and 6 bases respectively, with 11 bases between them. CDR3 length: 13 residues. Germline assignment: CDR1 MDHEN and CDR2 SYDVKM. The CDR3 sequence is CASRTELPGELFF. The CDR3 region has the DNA TGTGCCAGCAGAACAGAACTCCCCGGGGAGCTGTTTTTT.

On this clonotype: The junction shows a germline mismatch at one end, possibly a read error. The CDR3 DNA reads TGCGCCAGCCGTGACAGGGGGCCGACCTACGAGCAGTACTTC. This translates into CASRDRGPTYEQYF. The chain has TRBV10-2 and TRBJ2-7; 10 bases agree with TRBD1. Germline lookup yields CDR1 WSHSY and CDR2 SAAADI. The CDR3 has 14 residues.

This clonotype was recorded many times. The chain joins TRBV9 to TRBJ2-3, with TRBD1 matching over 9 bases. Germline assignment: CDR1 SGDLS and CDR2 YYNGEE. V shed 0 bases, J shed 3 bases, and the junction held 2 bases outside the gene matches. This CDR3 comprises 15 residues. CDR3 nucleotides: TGTGCCAGCAGCGTAGAAGGACAGGGGACAGATACGCAGTATTTT. Residues: CASSVEGQGTDTQYF. The complete variable domain, with remaining parts taken from reference TRBV9 and TRBJ2-3, reads DSGVTQTPKHLITATGQRVTLRCSPRSGDLSVYWYQQSLDQGLQFLIQYYNGEERAKGNILERFSAQQFPDLHSELNLSSLELGDSALYFCASSVEGQGTDTQYFGPGTRLTVL.

This clonotype has ten or more counts. J is TRBJ2-7 and V is TRBV30; 7 bases are shared with TRBD1. CDR3 length equals 15 residues. The germline V gene encodes CDR1 GTSNPN and CDR2 SVGIG (reference sequence). After removal of 1 base from V and 5 bases from J, the junction contained 11 bases not matched to a gene. The CDR3 region is CAWSGEEQGWHEQYF. The CDR3 DNA reads TGTGCCTGGAGTGGAGAAGAACAGGGGTGGCACGAGCAGTACTTC. The full variable domain, completed using reference TRBV30 and TRBJ2-7, is SQTIHQWPATLVQPVGSPLSLECTVEGTSNPNLYWYRQAAGRGLQLLFYSVGIGQISSEVPQNLSASRPQDRQFILSSKKLLLSDSGFYLCAWSGEEQGWHEQYFGPGTRLTVT.

This clonotype was seen ten or more times. The gene calls are TRBV20-1 and TRBJ2-1; 10 nucleotides agree with TRBD1. Unmatched junction bases numbered 3, after V lost 5 bases and J lost 5 bases. The CDR3 has 13 residues. Per germline, CDR1 DFQATT and CDR2 SNEGSKA (reference sequence). CDR3 loop: CSAGTGANNEQFF. For the CDR3, the DNA is TGCAGTGCTGGGACAGGGGCAAACAATGAGCAGTTCTTC.

The sample holds many counts of this clonotype. This rearrangement joins TRBV5-1 to TRBJ2-7; 7 bases line up with TRBD1. The CDR3 length is 14 residues. Germline trimming cut 4 bases from V and 6 bases from J; bases unmatched to any gene: 10. Germline assignment: CDR1 SGHRS and CDR2 YFSETQ. Here the CDR3 DNA reads TGCGCCAGCAGCGAGGGGGCGCGAGGGAGCGAGCAGTACTTC. This translates into CASSEGARGSEQYF.

This clonotype occurred many times. The rearrangement links TRBV12-3 or TRBV12-4 to TRBJ1-3; no clear D gene. There are 17 residues in the CDR3. V was shortened by 6 bases and J by 0 bases, with 18 bases between the two germline ends. DNA of the CDR3: TGTGCCAGCAGGTCGACTGATGCACTCTTCTCTGGAAACACCATATATTTT. Translating it yields CASRSTDALFSGNTIYF.